This T cell receptor (beta chain) was retrieved from a study of blood T cell repertoires in COVID-19. Study overall: Spain, Italy and the United States supplied samples that represented acute and convalescent COVID-19. Sample material is recorded as cDNA or gDNA derived from T cells, B-cell-depleted T cells, or PBMCs.

The CDR3 totals 15 residues. The V gene end was trimmed by 3 bases and the J gene end by 0 bases; junction bases not matched to a gene: 5. Germline V gene sequence: CDR1 SGHVS, CDR2 FNYEAQ. In the original workflow: Reference gene primer amplification in the assay estimated nucleated cell counts. Here immunoSEQ multiplex PCR was the method, and the copy in TCRdb shows in-frame clones only, minus some. V and J calls and clone size follow that table, whereas D and trimming were derived from the DNA. The sample shows 98,000 or so clones, about 80% of them seen only once. Sequenced: peripheral blood. The TCR originated in a woman aged 70 to 79 with acute or convalescent COVID-19. The V and J genes are TRBV7-6 and TRBJ2-7, with 7 bases lining up with TRBD2. The CDR3, as DNA: TGTGCCAGCAGCTTGGGGAGCGGGATCTCCTACGAGCAGTACTTC. It is translated as CASSLGSGISYEQYF.